This entry lists 15 T cell receptor beta chains sequenced from one sample in a study of T-cell memory formation after mild COVID-19. One entry per CDR3 protein, called by TCRdb with MiXCR from the 5' RACE reads. The table lists some 300,000 distinct CDR3 sequences, approximately 19% of them singletons, with 21% in the top ten. The material sequenced was PBMCs or a T cell subset sorted from them (not recorded which). These receptors were taken from a man younger than 30 who had mild COVID-19 (a few samples of this study predate the infection). Cell type and time point are not known.

The sample holds many counts of this clonotype. A read error may produce the germline difference seen at one junction end. This rearrangement joins TRBV18 to TRBJ2-5; tentatively, D is TRBD1 or TRBD2 (5 bases each). CDR1 is KGHSH and CDR2 is LQKENI in the germline V gene. This CDR3 comprises 13 residues. Written as DNA, the CDR3 is TGCGCCAGCAGCCCGGGACACCAAGAGACCCAGTACTTC. Protein: CASSPGHQETQYF. The complete variable domain, with remaining parts taken from reference TRBV18 and TRBJ2-5, reads NAGVMQNPRHLVRRRGQEARLRCSPMKGHSHVYWYRQLPEEGLKFMVYLQKENIIDESGMPKERFSAEFPKEGPSILRIQQVVRGDSAAYFCASSPGHQETQYFGPGTRLLVL.

This sequence joins TRBV7-6 and TRBJ2-2, with D hard to call. The V end lost 9 bases, the J end lost 1 base, and 6 bases lay between the germline ends. The CDR3 spans 12 residues. Germline V lookup: CDR1 SGHVS, CDR2 FNYEAQ. This chain's CDR3 is CARHLNTGELFF. Written as DNA, the CDR3 is TGTGCCAGGCACTTGAACACCGGGGAGCTGTTTTTT.

The gene calls are TRBV30 and TRBJ1-1, with 7 bases aligning to TRBD1. Losses at the gene ends were 3 bases for V and 8 bases for J; bases not matched to a gene: 6. CDR1 is GTSNPN, CDR2 SVGIG, per germline (reference sequence). The length of the CDR3 is 12 residues. CDR3 nucleotides: TGTGCCTGGAGCCCAACAGGGGTAGAAGCTTTCTTT. It specifies CAWSPTGVEAFF.

This clonotype came up a few times. V gene TRBV7-2 combines with J gene TRBJ2-3, with D unresolved. V was pared by 4 bases and J by 4 bases, with 6 bases between. The CDR3 runs to 12 residues. Germline values: CDR1 SGHTA, CDR2 FQGNSA. The CDR3 DNA sequence: TGTGCCAGCAGCTCCTTCGCAGATACGCAGTATTTT. It codes for CASSSFADTQYF.

This clonotype was counted between two and nine times. This chain connects TRBV7-8 to TRBJ2-3, with 12 bases that match TRBD2. The CDR3 consists of 20 residues. The germline V gene encodes CDR1 SGHVS and CDR2 FQNEAQ. V lost 5 bases and J lost 1; bases outside the gene matches: 16. This chain's CDR3 is CASSHRRGASGGARTDTQYF. The DNA for the CDR3 is TGTGCCAGCAGCCACCGGCGAGGGGCTAGCGGGGGGGCACGCACAGATACGCAGTATTTT.

This chain joins TRBV12-3 or TRBV12-4 and TRBJ2-7; D is perhaps TRBD1 (5 bases). V gave up 1 base and J gave up 4 bases, with 11 bases separating them. The CDR3 consists of 14 residues. The CDR3 DNA reads as TGTGCCAGCAGTTTAGGCAGGGCCAGGTACGAGCAGTACTTC. This sequence encodes CASSLGRARYEQYF.

This clonotype was observed a few times. This chain uses TRBV2 with TRBJ1-6, with unresolved D. This CDR3 comprises 13 residues. Germline lookup yields CDR1 SNHLY and CDR2 FYNNEI. With 4 bases removed from V and 10 bases from J, the gap between germline ends came to 11 bases. This chain's CDR3 is CASSGRESSPLHF. Written as DNA, the CDR3 is TGTGCCAGCAGTGGCAGAGAGAGCTCACCCCTCCACTTT. Looking up the rest from reference TRBV2 and TRBJ1-6 gives the full variable domain: EPEVTQTPSHQVTQMGQEVILRCVPISNHLYFYWYRQILGQKVEFLVSFYNNEISEKSEIFDDQFSVERPDGSNFTLKIRSTKLEDSAMYFCASSGRESSPLHFGNGTRLTVT.

This clonotype appeared once. V and J are TRBV15 and TRBJ2-5, with 8 bases lining up with TRBD2. This CDR3 spans 15 amino acids. CDR1 is LNHNV, CDR2 YYDKDF, per germline (reference sequence). The J segment lost 4 bases and the V segment lost 5 bases, leaving 9 bases of the junction unmatched. This chain's CDR3 is CATSGAGGARETQYF. The CDR3 nucleotides are TGTGCCACCAGCGGGGCGGGGGGTGCCCGAGAGACCCAGTACTTC.

The chain couples TRBV11-3 to TRBJ2-1, with D possibly matching TRBD2 (5 bases). Trimming shortened V by 5 bases and J by 5 bases, and 13 bases separated the two germline ends. The CDR3 covers 14 residues. Looked up from germline, CDR1 is SGHNT and CDR2 is YENEEA. Here the CDR3 DNA reads TGTGCCAGCAGCCGAGACGGGGTAGACAATGAGCAGTTCTTC. It specifies CASSRDGVDNEQFF.

This clonotype turned up a few times. CDR3 protein: CASNRQGNSPLHF. The CDR3 DNA reads as TGTGCCAGCAACCGACAGGGAAATTCACCCCTCCACTTT. The rearrangement joins TRBV7-9 to TRBJ1-6, with 7 bases lining up with TRBD1. The ends lost 7 bases at V and 7 bases at J; junction bases unmatched: 4. The CDR3 sequence is 13 residues long. Germline CDR1 reads SEHNR; CDR2 reads FQNEAQ (reference sequence).

CDR3 bases: TGTGCCAGCAGCTTCCAATGGCTACACCCTAACAATGAGCAGTTCTTC. Translation gives CASSFQWLHPNNEQFF. This chain joins TRBV11-2 and TRBJ2-1, with D unresolved. Trimming pared 3 bases from V and 5 bases from J, leaving 17 bases between. Germline values: CDR1 SGHAT, CDR2 FQNNGV. The CDR3 has 16 amino acids.

This clonotype turned up a few times. The chain employs TRBV12-3 or TRBV12-4 and TRBJ1-3; D is ambiguous. Deletions cut 1 base from V and 0 bases from J, with 7 bases between. The CDR3 covers 15 residues. In DNA form, the CDR3 reads TGTGCCAGCAGTTTAGGGGCAAACTCTGGAAACACCATATATTTT. As protein: CASSLGANSGNTIYF.

CDR3 amino acids: CASSRHSDGDEQYV. Here the CDR3 DNA reads TGTGCCAGCTCACGGCATTCTGACGGGGACGAGCAGTACGTC. This chain joins TRBV18 and TRBJ2-7; D is perhaps TRBD2 (5 bases). Trimming removed 4 bases at V and 5 bases at J, with 15 bases between. The CDR3 spans 14 residues. CDR1 is KGHSH and CDR2 is LQKENI in the germline V gene.

This clonotype was seen only a few times. The chain recombines TRBV15 with TRBJ1-1; the D gene is possibly TRBD1 (5 bases). Trimming stripped 4 bases from V and 6 bases from J, with 12 bases between. Looked up from germline, CDR1 is LNHNV and CDR2 is YYDKDF (reference sequence). CDR3 length: 13 residues. CDR3 in amino acids: CATSKDSVPEAFF. Written as DNA, the CDR3 is TGTGCCACCAGCAAAGACAGCGTCCCTGAAGCTTTCTTT.

This chain uses TRBV20-1 with TRBJ2-7; the D gene is possibly TRBD1 (6 bases). The CDR3 has 14 residues. Between the trimmed V and J ends, which lost 2 bases and 1 base, there was a span of 12 bases. Germline V gives CDR1 DFQATT, CDR2 SNEGSKA (reference sequence). Written as DNA, the CDR3 is TGCAGTGCTAGATCGTCAACAGGGTCCTACGAGCAGTACGTC. It encodes CSARSSTGSYEQYV.